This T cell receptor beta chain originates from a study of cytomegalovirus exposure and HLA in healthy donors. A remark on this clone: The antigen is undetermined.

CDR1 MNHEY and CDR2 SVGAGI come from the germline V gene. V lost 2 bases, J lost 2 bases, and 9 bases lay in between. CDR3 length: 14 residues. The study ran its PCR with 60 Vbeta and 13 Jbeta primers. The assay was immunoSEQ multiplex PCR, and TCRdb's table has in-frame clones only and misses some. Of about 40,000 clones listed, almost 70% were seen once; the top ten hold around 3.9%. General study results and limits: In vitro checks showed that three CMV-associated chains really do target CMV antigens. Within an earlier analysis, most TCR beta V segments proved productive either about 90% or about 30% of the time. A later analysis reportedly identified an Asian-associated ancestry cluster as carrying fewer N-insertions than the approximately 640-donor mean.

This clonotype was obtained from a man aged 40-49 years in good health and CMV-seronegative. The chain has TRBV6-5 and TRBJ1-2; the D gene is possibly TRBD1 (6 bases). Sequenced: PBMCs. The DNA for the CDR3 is TGTGCCAGCAGTTACGACAGGACCAACTATGGCTACACCTTC. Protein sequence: CASSYDRTNYGYTF.